This T cell receptor beta chain was obtained from a study of blood T cell repertoires in COVID-19. This table comes from immunoSEQ multiplex PCR, and its TCRdb copy is limited to in-frame clones, with some not included. Among tens of thousands of clones listed, 60% to 85% were seen once. Losses at the gene ends were 2 bases for V and 6 bases for J; bases not matched to a gene: 8. Germline CDR1 is KGHSH and CDR2 is LQKENI. This CDR3 has 16 residues. The gene calls are TRBV18 and TRBJ2-1; TRBD2 aligns across 9 bases. This TCR was recovered from a human donor in a cohort sampled during active COVID-19. Sequenced: peripheral blood. The CDR3 region is CASSPGNSGGLNEQFF. In nucleotides, the CDR3 is TGTGCCAGCTCACCAGGAAATAGCGGGGGCCTCAATGAGCAGTTCTTC.